What follows is one TCR beta chain and its context. Its antigen is unknown. Base qualities are not provided; no much larger clone lies one nucleotide away. The collaborating institutions used their own protocols to collect whole blood in K2EDTA tubes. For TCRbeta analysis, collaborator samples were shipped as frozen whole blood, as isolated PBMCs, or as DNA extracted from either sample type. The immunoSEQ Assay, a bias-controlled multiplex PCR, was used to amplify TCRbeta CDR3 regions from genomic DNA. As for the original processing: The number of nucleated cells in each sample was estimated by amplification of reference gene primers within the assay. To quantify the absolute abundance of each unique TCRbeta CDR3 rearrangement, sequence reads were collapsed and filtered. For each sample, productive Simpson clonality was calculated as the square root of Simpson's diversity index across productive rearrangements. Sourced from immuneACCESS, this table was stored by TCRdb with only in-frame sequences that have V and J called. A share of the clones is absent; for the studies checked, an unresolved V gene accounts for under half, and the remainder has no known explanation. V, J and clone size were drawn from that table, and D and trimming were deduced from the DNA. Recorded for this sample are around 120,000 clones; 80% to 90% of them occurred a single time. The ten largest clones take up 25% to 30% of the sample.

The sample comes from a study of blood T cell repertoires in COVID-19 (dated by TCRdb to the early 2020s). As for the study more broadly: Collaborator samples came from the United States, Italy and Spain and covered acute and convalescent phases of COVID-19. The prospective study material was composed of cDNA or gDNA derived from T cells, B-cell-depleted T cells, or PBMCs. The dataset comprised deeply sampled blood TCRbeta repertoires from subjects exposed to, actively infected with, or recovered from COVID-19. A freely available public database, intended as a resource for researchers studying the immune response to SARS-CoV-2, is where the repertoires were released. Samples came from the ongoing ImmuneRACE study (first 160 participants) plus 1,254 subjects from 6 global collaborators. A de-identified subject ID, COVID-19 status, age in years and sex were almost always included in the sample metadata. Where available, HLA class I and class II types were taken from metadata supplied by the sample provider and were not determined by assay-based typing. General study outcomes and caveats: The quantity of clinical and demographic metadata differed by source and by participant and was supplied without curation.

The receptor's source is a woman in her 70s with acute or convalescent COVID-19. Sequencing was performed on peripheral blood.

The CDR3 corresponds to CASEKGAGGPYNEQFF. The DNA is TGCGCCAGCGAGAAGGGGGCGGGGGGGCCCTACAATGAGCAGTTCTTC. The sequence links TRBV5-1 to TRBJ2-1; TRBD2 fits 9 bases in the junction. The CDR3, from cysteine to phenylalanine, totals 16 residues. Kept here is only the CDR3 DNA, which spans 48 bases and is read in frame from base 1. For CDR1 and CDR2, the germline V gene lists SGHRS and YFSETQ. Clipping removes 7 bases from V and 2 bases from J, with 10 as the unmatched junction base count.